The subject of this entry is one TCR beta chain. Antigen unknown. This entry is derived from a study of OX40 agonist ivuxolimab in advanced cancers. Turning to the study itself: Prior anti-PD-1, anti-PD-L1 or anti-CTLA-4 therapy did not bar entry, and 30% to 40% had some.

Anyone with autoimmune disease history or systemic immunosuppression was excluded. Whole-study results and caveats: The mean number of expanded clones was higher in CD8+ T cells than in CD4+.

The assay was immunoSEQ multiplex PCR, and TCRdb's table has in-frame clones only and misses some. This sample has approximately 62,000 clones, with 80% to 95% found just once. The origin of this receptor is an adult with an advanced solid tumor such as melanoma, head and neck, liver or kidney cancer. This material consisted of CD4+ or CD8+ T cells sorted from blood, taken in a trial of the OX40 agonist ivuxolimab.

CDR3 amino acids: CASSAFGQGAYEQYF. CDR3 nucleotides: TGTGCCAGCAGCGCGTTCGGACAGGGGGCCTACGAGCAGTACTTC. The chain employs TRBV5-6 and TRBJ2-7; 10 nucleotides line up with TRBD1. The V gene end was trimmed by 4 bases and the J gene end by 2 bases; junction bases not matched to a gene: 6. CDR1 SGHDT and CDR2 YYEEEE come from the germline V gene. This CDR3 comprises 15 residues.